This passage covers 18 T cell receptor beta chains from one sample sequenced in a study of blood T cell repertoires in COVID-19. The method was immunoSEQ multiplex PCR; TCRdb's version includes in-frame clones alone and lacks a portion of them. The repertoire holds 290,000 or so clones, with roughly nine tenths as singletons. Sample: peripheral blood. The receptors here all came from a woman between 25 and 40 years old with COVID-19, enrolled during active disease.

V usage is TRBV18 and J usage is TRBJ2-5, with D unresolved. This CDR3 is built from 12 residues. The ends were cut back, 0 bases at V and 5 bases at J, with 4 bases in the middle. In germline, CDR1 is KGHSH, CDR2 LQKENI. This CDR3 reads CASSPPEETQYF. The CDR3 DNA is TGTGCCAGCTCACCACCAGAGGAGACCCAGTACTTC. Full variable domain (rest looked up from reference TRBV18 and TRBJ2-5): NAGVMQNPRHLVRRRGQEARLRCSPMKGHSHVYWYRQLPEEGLKFMVYLQKENIIDESGMPKERFSAEFPKEGPSILRIQQVVRGDSAAYFCASSPPEETQYFGPGTRLLVL.

This chain uses TRBV30 with TRBJ2-7, with 7 bases aligning to TRBD2. Losses at the gene ends were 4 bases for V and 9 bases for J; bases not matched to a gene: 6. Germline V gene lookup returns CDR1 GTSNPN and CDR2 SVGIG (reference sequence). The CDR3 length is 11 residues. The CDR3 bases are TGTGCCTGGAAGGGAGGGCTCGGGCAGTACTTC. Its protein product is CAWKGGLGQYF.

DNA for the CDR3: TGTGCCAGCAGCAGGGGACTAGCAGCGAACACCGGGGAGCTGTTTTTT. It specifies CASSRGLAANTGELFF. The J gene is TRBJ2-2, the V gene TRBV5-4; 9 nucleotides align to TRBD2. Looked up from germline, CDR1 is SGHNT and CDR2 is YYREEE (reference sequence). V gave up 4 bases and J gave up 0 bases; unmatched junction bases: 4. This CDR3 has 16 amino acids.

The chain joins TRBV20-1 to TRBJ2-3, with 8 bases aligning to TRBD1. CDR1 and CDR2 (germline): DFQATT, SNEGSKA (reference sequence). The CDR3 contains 16 residues. V lost 3 bases, J lost 0 bases, and 8 bases stayed unmatched. Here the CDR3 reads CSASDLGQVSTDTQYF. CDR3 in DNA: TGCAGTGCTAGTGACCTGGGACAGGTTAGCACAGATACGCAGTATTTT.

Only a few counts were recorded for this clone. The chain employs TRBV2 and TRBJ2-1, with 11 bases that match TRBD2. The germline V gene encodes CDR1 SNHLY and CDR2 FYNNEI. V was clipped by 5 bases and J by 9 bases; unmatched bases: 9. The CDR3 contains 15 residues. CDR3 DNA sequence: TGTGCCAGCAGTCGACTAGCGGGAAATAGCGGTGAGCAGTTCTTC. This translates into CASSRLAGNSGEQFF.

Only one count was recorded for this clone. The rearrangement links TRBV28 to TRBJ2-7, with 12 nucleotides matching TRBD2. This CDR3 is built from 16 residues. CDR1 and CDR2 from the germline V gene are MDHEN and SYDVKM. V lost 2 bases and J lost 3; bases outside the gene matches: 5. CDR3 amino acids: CASSLGTSGYRYEQYF. The CDR3 nucleotides read TGTGCCAGCAGTTTAGGGACTAGCGGGTACCGCTACGAGCAGTACTTC.

The chain links TRBV28 to TRBJ1-5; unclear D gene. Germline lookup yields CDR1 MDHEN and CDR2 SYDVKM. Trimming pared 4 bases from V and 7 bases from J, leaving 11 bases between. The CDR3 has 13 amino acids. The CDR3 DNA reads TGTGCCAGCAGTTCCCCGACGGGGCAGCCCCAGCATTTT. Its translation is CASSSPTGQPQHF.

The chain is built from TRBV7-2 and TRBJ1-3; TRBD1 is a possible D gene (5 bases). Germline V gene data show CDR1 as SGHTA and CDR2 as FQGNSA. The CDR3 totals 16 residues. With 3 bases removed from V and 0 bases from J, the gap between germline ends came to 12 bases. CDR3 nucleotide sequence: TGTGCCAGCAGCTTTGCGGGACCGAGCTCTGGAAACACCATATATTTT. It yields the protein CASSFAGPSSGNTIYF.

A few counts support this clone. The chain carries TRBV29-1 and TRBJ1-1; 8 bases agree with TRBD1. The germline V gene has CDR1 SQVTM and CDR2 ANQGSEA. Losses at the gene ends were 3 bases for V and 10 bases for J; bases not matched to a gene: 7. This CDR3 is built from 12 residues. The CDR3 loop is CSVDLGRGLAFF. For the CDR3, the DNA is TGCAGCGTTGATTTGGGCAGGGGGCTAGCTTTCTTT.

This chain joins TRBV19 and TRBJ1-5; TRBD1 agrees at 7 bases. V lost 3 bases and J lost 6; bases outside the gene matches: 8. Germline-derived CDR1 and CDR2 are LNHDA and SQIVND (reference sequence). The CDR3 contains 15 residues. The CDR3 spells CASSILGGSGQPQHF. The CDR3 nucleotides are TGTGCCAGTAGTATTTTAGGGGGCTCAGGTCAGCCCCAGCATTTT.

A note on this clone: This sample includes further DNA sequences coding for the same CDR3. The chain links TRBV30 to TRBJ1-5; D gene ambiguous. This CDR3 has 13 residues. Germline-derived CDR1 and CDR2 are GTSNPN and SVGIG (reference sequence). Trimming removed 0 bases at V and 7 bases at J, with 10 bases between. The CDR3 region is CAWSVSPKQPQHF. DNA of the CDR3: TGTGCCTGGAGTGTTTCCCCTAAGCAGCCCCAGCATTTT.

The V and J genes are TRBV6-1 and TRBJ1-6; 7 bases line up with TRBD1. V lost 4 bases to trimming and J lost 7 bases; unmatched junction nucleotides: 10. The CDR3 is made up of 16 amino acids. Per germline, CDR1 MNHNS and CDR2 SASEGT. The CDR3: CASSGAGTANNSPLHF. The CDR3 DNA is TGTGCCAGCAGTGGCGCCGGGACAGCAAACAATTCACCCCTCCACTTT.

This chain joins TRBV28 and TRBJ1-4, with 8 bases identical to TRBD1. Germline V gene lookup returns CDR1 MDHEN and CDR2 SYDVKM. CDR3 length equals 15 residues. Germline trimming cut 5 bases from V and 8 bases from J; bases unmatched to any gene: 10. DNA of the CDR3: TGTGCCAGCAGTGTACGACAGGGGTTAGGGGAAAAACTGTTTTTT. Residues: CASSVRQGLGEKLFF.

At least ten counts were recorded for this clone. The chain joins TRBV3-1 (or the pseudogene TRBV3-2) to TRBJ2-7; TRBD2 matches at 13 bases. With 5 bases clipped from V and 7 bases from J, the junction kept 2 bases outside the gene matches. CDR1 and CDR2 (germline): LGHDT, YNNKEL (reference sequence). The CDR3 has 13 amino acids. The CDR3 reads CASSLLAGGEQYF. In nucleotides, the CDR3 is TGTGCCAGCAGCTTACTAGCGGGAGGGGAGCAGTACTTC.

The count of this clone is one. The chain links TRBV6-2 or TRBV6-3 to TRBJ1-1; D not resolved. CDR3 length: 13 residues. V was pared by 0 bases and J by 4 bases, with 6 bases between. Per the germline V gene, CDR1 is MNHEY and CDR2 is SVGEGT. CDR3 protein: CASSYSEVTEAFF. The CDR3 DNA follows: TGTGCCAGCAGTTACTCAGAGGTCACTGAAGCTTTCTTT.

V gene TRBV5-1 combines with J gene TRBJ2-7; 9 nucleotides line up with TRBD1. The CDR3 contains 15 residues. Germline-derived CDR1 and CDR2 are SGHRS and YFSETQ. The J segment lost 3 bases and the V segment lost 2 bases, leaving 6 bases of the junction unmatched. In DNA, the CDR3 is TGCGCCAGCAGCTTCGGCGCGGGACAGGGCTACGAGCAGTACTTC. It yields the protein CASSFGAGQGYEQYF.

The rearrangement joins TRBV12-3 or TRBV12-4 to TRBJ1-1, with no clear D. V lost 5 bases to trimming and J lost 2 bases, with 6 bases between them. The length of the CDR3 is 12 residues. The CDR3 DNA reads TGTGCCAGCAGTCCTCTAAACACTGAAGCTTTCTTT. It is translated as CASSPLNTEAFF.

This chain connects TRBV28 to TRBJ1-2, with 7 bases matching TRBD1. V shed 3 bases and J 7 bases; nucleotides not matched to a gene: 5. Germline CDR1 MDHEN, CDR2 SYDVKM. This CDR3 region has 13 residues. CDR3 nucleotide sequence: TGTGCCAGCAGTTTTAAAGGGGGCGCTGGCTACACCTTC. It yields the protein CASSFKGGAGYTF.